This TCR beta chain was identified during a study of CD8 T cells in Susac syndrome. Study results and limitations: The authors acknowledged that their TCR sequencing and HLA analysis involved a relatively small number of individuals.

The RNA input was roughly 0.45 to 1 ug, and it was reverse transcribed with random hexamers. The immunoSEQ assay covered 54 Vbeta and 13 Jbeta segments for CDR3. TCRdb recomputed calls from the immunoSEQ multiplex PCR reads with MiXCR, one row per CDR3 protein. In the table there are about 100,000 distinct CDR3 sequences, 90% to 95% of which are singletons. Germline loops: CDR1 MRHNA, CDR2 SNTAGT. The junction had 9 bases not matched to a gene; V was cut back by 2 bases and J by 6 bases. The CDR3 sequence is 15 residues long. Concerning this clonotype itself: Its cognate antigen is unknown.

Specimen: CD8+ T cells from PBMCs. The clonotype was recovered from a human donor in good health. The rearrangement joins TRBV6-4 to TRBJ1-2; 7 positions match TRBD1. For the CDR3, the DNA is TGTGCCAGCAGTGACACACCCGAGGGGGCTGATGGCTACACCTTC. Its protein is CASSDTPEGADGYTF.